This record concerns one TCR beta chain sequence. The sample originates from a study of blood T cell repertoires in COVID-19. Study information: There were acute and convalescent COVID-19 samples, and they came from the United States, Italy and Spain. In each case, the material was cDNA or gDNA derived from T cells, B-cell-depleted T cells, or PBMCs.

The V gene end was trimmed by 8 bases and the J gene end by 6 bases; junction bases not matched to a gene: 9. This CDR3 region has 15 residues. The V gene's germline CDR1 is MNHNY and CDR2 SVGAGI (reference sequence). In the source study's methods: Cell counts per sample came from amplifying reference gene primers. Clones were read by immunoSEQ multiplex PCR, and TCRdb kept only the in-frame ones, dropping some. Clonal size and the V and J genes are those of that table, whereas D and trimming came from the DNA. Of hundreds of thousands of clones listed, under 90% are singletons. The clonotype comes from a human donor in a cohort sampled during active COVID-19. The chain recombines TRBV6-6 with TRBJ1-6; 8 nucleotides align to TRBD1. Sequencing used peripheral blood. The CDR3 bases are TGTGCCAGCGACGCTCAGGGGGCAGGTAATTCACCCCTCCACTTT. Its protein is CASDAQGAGNSPLHF.